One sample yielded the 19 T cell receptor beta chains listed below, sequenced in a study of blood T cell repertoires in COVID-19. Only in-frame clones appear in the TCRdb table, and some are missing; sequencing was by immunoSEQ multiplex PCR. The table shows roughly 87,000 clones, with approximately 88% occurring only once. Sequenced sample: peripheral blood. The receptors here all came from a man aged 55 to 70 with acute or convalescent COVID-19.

The CDR3 DNA sequence: TGTGCCAGCAGCCAAGGATGGGCAGCGAGCGGAACCCAAGAGACCCAGTACTTC. Amino acids: CASSQGWAASGTQETQYF. The V gene is TRBV3-1 (or the pseudogene TRBV3-2), the J gene TRBJ2-5, with a possible D match to TRBD2 (5 bases). Trimming removed 1 base from V and 1 base from J, with 19 bases in between. The CDR3 runs 18 residues. The germline gives CDR1 LGHDT, CDR2 YNNKEL (reference sequence).

Here the CDR3 reads CASSQVRFEKLFF. CDR3 DNA: TGTGCCAGCAGCCAAGTCCGGTTTGAAAAACTGTTTTTT. V usage is TRBV14 and J usage is TRBJ1-4; D ambiguous. Germline CDR1 reads SGHDN; CDR2 reads FVKESK. This CDR3 region has 13 residues. Trimming took 1 base from V and 7 from J, leaving 7 bases between them.

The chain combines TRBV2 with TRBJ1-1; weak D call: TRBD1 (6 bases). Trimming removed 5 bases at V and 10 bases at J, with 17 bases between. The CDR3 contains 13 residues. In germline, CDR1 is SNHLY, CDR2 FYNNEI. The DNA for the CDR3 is TGTGCCAGCAGTTCTTTCAGGGGCCAGGCAGCTTTCTTT. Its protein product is CASSSFRGQAAFF.

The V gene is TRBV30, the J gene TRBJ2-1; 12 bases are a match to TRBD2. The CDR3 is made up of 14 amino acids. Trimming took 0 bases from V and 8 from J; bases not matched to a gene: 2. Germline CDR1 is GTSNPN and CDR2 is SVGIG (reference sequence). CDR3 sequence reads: CAWSVTSGRHEQFF. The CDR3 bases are TGTGCCTGGAGTGTCACTAGCGGGAGGCATGAGCAGTTCTTC.

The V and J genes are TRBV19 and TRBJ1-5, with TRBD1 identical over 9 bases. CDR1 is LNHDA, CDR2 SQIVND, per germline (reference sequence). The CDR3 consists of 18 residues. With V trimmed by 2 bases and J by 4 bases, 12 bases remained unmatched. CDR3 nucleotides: TGTGCCAGTAGTATAACCAGAACCGGGACAGGGCGGAATCAGCCCCAGCATTTT. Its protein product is CASSITRTGTGRNQPQHF.

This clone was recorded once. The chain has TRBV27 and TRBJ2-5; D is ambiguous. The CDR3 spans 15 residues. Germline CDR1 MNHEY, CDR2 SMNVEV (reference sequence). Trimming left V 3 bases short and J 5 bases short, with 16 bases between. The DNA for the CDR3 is TGTGCCAGCAGTTTCAACCCAGGCAGTGTCGAGACCCAGTACTTC. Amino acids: CASSFNPGSVETQYF.

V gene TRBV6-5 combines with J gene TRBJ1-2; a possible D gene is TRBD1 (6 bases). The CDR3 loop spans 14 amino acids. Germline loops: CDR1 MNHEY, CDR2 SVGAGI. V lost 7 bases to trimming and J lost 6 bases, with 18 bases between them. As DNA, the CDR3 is TGTGCCAGCACCTGGCGGTCGGGGGGCCATGGCTACACCTTC. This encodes CASTWRSGGHGYTF.

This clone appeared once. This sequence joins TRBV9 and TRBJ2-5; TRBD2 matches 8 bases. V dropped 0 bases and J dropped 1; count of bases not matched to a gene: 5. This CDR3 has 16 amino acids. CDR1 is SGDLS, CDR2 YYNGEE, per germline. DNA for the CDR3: TGTGCCAGCAGCGTAGGGATAGCGGGGCGCCAAGAGACCCAGTACTTC. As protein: CASSVGIAGRQETQYF.

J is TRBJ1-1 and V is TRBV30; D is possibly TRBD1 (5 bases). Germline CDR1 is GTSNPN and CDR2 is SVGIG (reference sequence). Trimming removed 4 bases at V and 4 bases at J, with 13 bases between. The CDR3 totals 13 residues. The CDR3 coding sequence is TGTGCCTGGATACGGGGGATGGCCACTGAAGCTTTCTTT. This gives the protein CAWIRGMATEAFF.

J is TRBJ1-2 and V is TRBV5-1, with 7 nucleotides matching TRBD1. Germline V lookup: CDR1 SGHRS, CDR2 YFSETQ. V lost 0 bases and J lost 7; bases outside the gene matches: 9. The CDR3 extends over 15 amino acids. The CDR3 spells CASSLETGRSLGYTF. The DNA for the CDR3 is TGCGCCAGCAGCTTGGAGACAGGGAGGAGCCTTGGCTACACCTTC.

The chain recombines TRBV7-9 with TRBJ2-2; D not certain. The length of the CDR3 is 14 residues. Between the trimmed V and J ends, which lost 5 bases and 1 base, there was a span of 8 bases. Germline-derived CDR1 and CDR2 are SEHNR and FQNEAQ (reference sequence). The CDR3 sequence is CASSDDLNTGELFF. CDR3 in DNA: TGTGCCAGCAGCGATGACTTGAACACCGGGGAGCTGTTTTTT.

The CDR3 DNA sequence: TGTGCCAGCCTACACAGGGGAGAGACCCAGTACTTC. It encodes CASLHRGETQYF. V gene TRBV21-1 combines with J gene TRBJ2-5; the D segment call TRBD1 is taken from the table without a DNA check. TRBV21-1 counts as a pseudogene. This CDR3 is 12 amino acids long.

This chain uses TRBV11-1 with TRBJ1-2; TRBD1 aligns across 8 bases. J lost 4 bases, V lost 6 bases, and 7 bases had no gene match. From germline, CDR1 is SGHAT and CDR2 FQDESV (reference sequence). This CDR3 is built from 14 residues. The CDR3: CASSLGQAGYGYTF. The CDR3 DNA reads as TGTGCCAGCAGTCTGGGACAGGCGGGCTATGGCTACACCTTC.

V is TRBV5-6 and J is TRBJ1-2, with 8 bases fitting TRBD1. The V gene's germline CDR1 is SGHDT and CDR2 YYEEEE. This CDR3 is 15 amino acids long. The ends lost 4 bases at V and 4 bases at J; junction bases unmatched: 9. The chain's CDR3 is CASSVTGGSSYGYTF. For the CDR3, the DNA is TGTGCCAGCAGCGTCACAGGGGGGTCGAGCTATGGCTACACCTTC.

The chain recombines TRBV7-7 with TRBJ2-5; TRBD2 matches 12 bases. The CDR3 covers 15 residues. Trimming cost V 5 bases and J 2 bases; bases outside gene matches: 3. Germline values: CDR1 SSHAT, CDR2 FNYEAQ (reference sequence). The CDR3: CASSLGLAGQETQYF. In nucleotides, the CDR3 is TGTGCCAGCAGCCTTGGACTAGCGGGGCAAGAGACCCAGTACTTC.

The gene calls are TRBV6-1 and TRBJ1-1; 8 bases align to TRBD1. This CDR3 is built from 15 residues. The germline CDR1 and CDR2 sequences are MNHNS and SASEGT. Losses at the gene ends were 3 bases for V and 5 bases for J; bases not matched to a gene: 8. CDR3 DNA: TGTGCCAGCAGTGAGGTGGGACAGGCGAGAACTGAAGCTTTCTTT. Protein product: CASSEVGQARTEAFF.

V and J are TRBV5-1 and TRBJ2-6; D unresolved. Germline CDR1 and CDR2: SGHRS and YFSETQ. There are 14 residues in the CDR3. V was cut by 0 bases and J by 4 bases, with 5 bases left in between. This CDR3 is CASSLDSGANVLTF. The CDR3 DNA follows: TGCGCCAGCAGCTTGGATTCGGGGGCCAACGTCCTGACTTTC.

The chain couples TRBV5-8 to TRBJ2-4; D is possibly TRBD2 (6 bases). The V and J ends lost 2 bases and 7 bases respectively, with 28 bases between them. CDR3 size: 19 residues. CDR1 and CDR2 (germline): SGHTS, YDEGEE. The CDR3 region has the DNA TGTGCCAGCAGCTTCGGACTAAAACAGCCAACTGTTCTTAAGAACATTCAGTACTTC. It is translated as CASSFGLKQPTVLKNIQYF.

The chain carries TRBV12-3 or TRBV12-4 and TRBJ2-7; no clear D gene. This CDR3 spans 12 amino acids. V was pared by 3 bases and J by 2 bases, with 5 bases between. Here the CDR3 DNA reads TGTGCCAGCAGTTTCGGTCCCTACGAGCAGTACTTC. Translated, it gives CASSFGPYEQYF.